This T cell receptor beta chain was documented in a study of T cells in Graves' hyperthyroidism and ophthalmopathy. Germline V CDR1 and CDR2: SEHNR, FQNEAQ (reference sequence). V lost 4 bases and J lost 4, with 20 bases in between. CDR3 size: 16 residues. This clonotype was counted a few times. Amplified regions were TCR beta CDR3 sequences from RNA transcripts. Using the HTBI primer set, a first-round RT-PCR was run on the TCR CDR3. TCRdb reprocessed the multiplex PCR reads with MiXCR, giving one entry per CDR3 protein. The sample yields hundreds of thousands of distinct CDR3 sequences, approximately 14% seen once.

Sequences were obtained from blood. This TCR derives from a woman under 30 with Graves' hyperthyroidism. This rearrangement joins TRBV7-9 to TRBJ2-7; tentative D call: TRBD1 (8 bases). The CDR3 sequence: CASSSFTGGAKYEQYF. The CDR3 region has the DNA TGTGCCAGCAGCTCTTTCACAGGGGGGGCGAAATACGAGCAGTACTTC.